This TCR beta chain was sequenced during a study of T cell repertoires in cytomegalovirus infection. Looking at the study overall: Shared public TCR beta signatures pointed to both CMV infection and a matching HLA type. Study-wide findings and caveats: Cumulated frequencies of public TCR beta families served to identify carriers of CMV plus the relevant HLA. CMV-specific TCR beta clonotypes restricted by HLA-C were the ones dominating the ex vivo response.

This clonotype occurred many times. Its antigen is as yet unknown. MiXCR, run by TCRdb on the reads, gives a single entry per CDR3 protein. The repertoire holds under 600,000 distinct CDR3 sequences, with more than 15% as singletons. Unmatched junction bases numbered 3, after V lost 1 base and J lost 0 bases. The CDR3 covers 17 residues. CDR1 is MDHEN and CDR2 is SYDVKM in the germline V gene. Specimen: CD8+ T cells from PBMCs. The source of this sequence is a human donor in good health (CMV status not recorded). Some clones in this sample may be carry-over from other donors' samples. The V call is TRBV28, the J call TRBJ2-3; 11 bases fit TRBD2. CDR3 loop: CASSLSRTSGSTDTQYF. The CDR3 bases are TGTGCCAGCAGTTTATCCAGGACTAGCGGGAGCACAGATACGCAGTATTTT.